These 9 T cell receptor beta chains share one sample of origin, sequenced in a study of T cells after yellow fever vaccination. TCRdb reprocessed the 5' RACE reads with MiXCR, giving one entry per CDR3 protein. The table includes some 600,000 distinct CDR3 sequences, about 12% detected once. The starting material was PBMCs, obtained on the day of the yellow fever booster vaccination. These receptors were obtained from a man aged 25 to 45 who received the YFV17D yellow fever vaccine.

This clonotype was picked up many times. The chain employs TRBV6-5 and TRBJ2-2, with TRBD2 matching 10 bases. The CDR3 is 16 amino acids. Germline values: CDR1 MNHEY, CDR2 SVGAGI. V was clipped by 5 bases and J by 6 bases; unmatched bases: 9. CDR3 region: CASSTQGAGGSGELFF. The CDR3 DNA reads as TGTGCCAGCAGTACCCAGGGAGCGGGGGGGTCCGGGGAGCTGTTTTTT.

This clonotype was seen a handful of times. The V and J genes are TRBV29-1 and TRBJ1-1; perhaps TRBD1 as D (6 bases). The V gene's germline CDR1 is SQVTM and CDR2 ANQGSEA. Deletions cut 7 bases from V and 7 bases from J, with 10 bases between. The CDR3 has 10 amino acids. The CDR3 DNA reads as TGCAGCGCCCGGACAGATGAAGCTTTCTTT. Translation gives CSARTDEAFF.

This chain joins TRBV29-1 and TRBJ2-7; no firm D call. The germline V gene has CDR1 SQVTM and CDR2 ANQGSEA. Trimming took off 3 bases at V and 4 bases at J, with 7 bases between the two ends. This CDR3 contains 11 residues. In nucleotides, the CDR3 is TGCAGCGTTGATACCAGATACGAGCAGTACTTC. Its translation: CSVDTRYEQYF.

Here the CDR3 reads CASSLTPHEETQYF. The CDR3 nucleotides are TGTGCCAGCAGTTTAACCCCTCATGAAGAGACCCAGTACTTC. This rearrangement joins TRBV12-3 or TRBV12-4 to TRBJ2-5; unclear D gene. The CDR3 consists of 14 residues. The V and J ends lost 2 bases and 3 bases respectively, with 10 bases between them.

This clonotype was counted only a few times. In DNA, the CDR3 is TGCAGTGCAGAAAGTATGGGAGGAGCCACAGATACGCAGTATTTT. This codes for CSAESMGGATDTQYF. The chain uses TRBV20-1 and TRBJ2-3; the D gene is possibly TRBD2 (6 bases). Germline CDR1 and CDR2: DFQATT and SNEGSKA (reference sequence). This CDR3 contains 15 residues. Deletions cut 6 bases from V and 2 bases from J, with 18 bases between.

The chain couples TRBV18 to TRBJ2-1; TRBD1 aligns across 8 bases. Germline CDR1 KGHSH, CDR2 LQKENI. The CDR3 consists of 12 residues. J was trimmed by 5 bases and V by 7 bases; bases with no gene match: 1. The CDR3, as DNA: TGTGCCAGCTTGGACAGGGACAATGAGCAGTTCTTC. This codes for CASLDRDNEQFF.

This clonotype was found once. J is TRBJ2-2 and V is TRBV6-4; D is unresolved. The CDR3 contains 14 residues. CDR1 is MRHNA, CDR2 SNTAGT, per germline. Trimming removed 6 bases at V and 2 bases at J, with 10 bases between. The CDR3 region has the DNA TGTGCCAGCAGCCGCGAAACCAACACCGGGGAGCTGTTTTTT. It translates to CASSRETNTGELFF.

The CDR3 spells CASSLRARADTQYF. The DNA for the CDR3 is TGTGCCAGCAGTTTAAGGGCTCGTGCAGATACGCAGTATTTT. V gene TRBV12-3 or TRBV12-4 combines with J gene TRBJ2-3; no reliable D call. V gave up 2 bases and J gave up 4 bases, with 10 bases separating them. The CDR3 spans 14 residues.

The CDR3 sequence is CAISGLETATYEQYF. The CDR3 DNA is TGTGCCATCAGTGGCTTGGAGACAGCCACCTACGAGCAGTACTTC. This chain links TRBV10-3 with TRBJ2-7, with D perhaps TRBD1 (5 bases). CDR3 length equals 15 residues. Germline CDR1 and CDR2: ENHRY and SYGVKD. Trimming pared 4 bases from V and 2 bases from J, leaving 15 bases between.